This record concerns one T cell receptor beta chain sequence. Its antigen is not known. The PCR had 60 Vbeta and 13 Jbeta primers. TCRdb keeps only in-frame clones here, not all; method: immunoSEQ multiplex PCR. The data hold more than 95,000 clones, with approximately 73% observed a single time. Germline CDR1 reads MNHEY; CDR2 reads SVGAGI. V was cut by 8 bases and J by 3 bases, with 17 bases left in between. This CDR3 spans 15 amino acids. This entry is derived from a study of cytomegalovirus exposure and HLA in healthy donors. Whole-study results and caveats: Some V segments could not be told apart, so they were left out, TRBV6-2 and TRBV6-3 among them. Further analysis, carried out later, found HLA-associated TCR beta chains more clonally expanded than equally common other chains. Accurate prediction of HLA-A and HLA-B alleles (for most subjects) was reportedly achieved from TCR beta sequences.

V usage is TRBV6-5 and J usage is TRBJ1-5; possible D gene TRBD1, 5 bases. The sequence was collected from a man in his fifties or sixties in good health and CMV-seropositive. Sequences were obtained from PBMCs. The chain's CDR3 is CASRKLQGTNQPQHF. DNA for the CDR3: TGTGCCAGCCGAAAGCTTCAGGGAACCAATCAGCCCCAGCATTTT.